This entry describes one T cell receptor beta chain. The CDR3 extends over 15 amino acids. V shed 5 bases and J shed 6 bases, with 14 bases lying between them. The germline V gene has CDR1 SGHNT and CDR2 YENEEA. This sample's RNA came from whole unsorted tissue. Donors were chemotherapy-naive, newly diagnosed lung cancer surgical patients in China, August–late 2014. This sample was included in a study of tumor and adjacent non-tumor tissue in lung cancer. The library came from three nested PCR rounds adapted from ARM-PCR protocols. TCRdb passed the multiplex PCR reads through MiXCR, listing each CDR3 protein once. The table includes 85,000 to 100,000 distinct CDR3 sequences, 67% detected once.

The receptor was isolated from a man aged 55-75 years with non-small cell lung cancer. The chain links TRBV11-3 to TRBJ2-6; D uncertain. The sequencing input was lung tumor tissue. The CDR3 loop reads CASSQQGSLANVLTF. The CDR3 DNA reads TGTGCCAGCAGCCAACAAGGTTCTTTGGCCAACGTCCTGACTTTC.